One TCR beta chain is described in this entry. Its antigen is unknown. The data belong to a study of cytomegalovirus exposure and HLA in healthy donors. Study-level results: In a later analysis, parvovirus B19, influenza, CMV and Epstein-Barr virus appeared linked to several top co-occurrence clusters. Most of the TCR beta V segments (in an earlier analysis) were productive either about 87% or about 30% of the time.

The V gene's germline CDR1 is GTSNPN and CDR2 SVGIG (reference sequence). The CDR3 is made up of 13 amino acids. Between the trimmed V and J ends, which lost 0 bases and 3 bases, there was a span of 6 bases. The PCR made use of 60 Vbeta and 13 Jbeta primers. Some clones are missing from TCRdb's copy, which holds only in-frame ones; the method was immunoSEQ multiplex PCR. The sample lists 60,000 to 70,000 clones, 70% to 80% seen once, with 6.5% to 8.5% in the top ten. The chain links TRBV30 to TRBJ1-5; D is uncertain. Sample: PBMCs. The receptor comes from a man aged 18 to 29 in good health and CMV-seropositive. As DNA, the CDR3 is TGTGCCTGGAGTGTCGGTAACAATCAGCCCCAGCATTTT. Residues: CAWSVGNNQPQHF.